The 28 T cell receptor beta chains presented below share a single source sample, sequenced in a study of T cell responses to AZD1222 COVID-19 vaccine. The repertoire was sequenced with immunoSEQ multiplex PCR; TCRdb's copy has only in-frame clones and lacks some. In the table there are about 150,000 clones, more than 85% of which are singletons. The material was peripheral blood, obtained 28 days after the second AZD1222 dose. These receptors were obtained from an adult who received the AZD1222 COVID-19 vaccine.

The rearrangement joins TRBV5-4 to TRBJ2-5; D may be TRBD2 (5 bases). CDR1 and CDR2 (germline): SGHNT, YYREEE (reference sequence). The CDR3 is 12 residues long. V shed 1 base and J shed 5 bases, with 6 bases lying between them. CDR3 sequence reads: CASSLWEETQYF. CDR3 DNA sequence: TGTGCCAGCAGCTTGTGGGAGGAGACCCAGTACTTC. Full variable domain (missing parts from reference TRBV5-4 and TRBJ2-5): ETGVTQSPTHLIKTRGQQVTLRCSSQSGHNTVSWYQQALGQGPQFIFQYYREEENGRGNFPPRFSGLQFPNYSSELNVNALELDDSALYLCASSLWEETQYFGPGTRLLVL.

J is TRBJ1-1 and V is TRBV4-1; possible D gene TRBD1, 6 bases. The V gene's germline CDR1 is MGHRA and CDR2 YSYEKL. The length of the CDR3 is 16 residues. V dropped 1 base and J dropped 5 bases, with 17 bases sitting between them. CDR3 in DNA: TGCGCCAGCAGCCAAGGAGGGATGCGGGGGCGGACTGAAGCTTTCTTT. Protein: CASSQGGMRGRTEAFF.

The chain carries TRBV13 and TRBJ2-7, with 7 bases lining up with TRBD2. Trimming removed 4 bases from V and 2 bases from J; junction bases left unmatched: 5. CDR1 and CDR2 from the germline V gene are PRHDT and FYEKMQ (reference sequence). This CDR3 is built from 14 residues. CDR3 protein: CASSSSGTTYEQYF. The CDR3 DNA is TGTGCCAGCAGCTCTAGCGGAACGACCTACGAGCAGTACTTC.

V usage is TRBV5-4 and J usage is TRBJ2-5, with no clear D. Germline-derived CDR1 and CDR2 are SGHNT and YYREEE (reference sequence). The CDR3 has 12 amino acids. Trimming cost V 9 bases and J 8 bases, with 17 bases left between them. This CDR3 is CATRFNKDTQYF. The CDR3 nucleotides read TGTGCCACCAGGTTTAATAAGGACACCCAGTACTTC.

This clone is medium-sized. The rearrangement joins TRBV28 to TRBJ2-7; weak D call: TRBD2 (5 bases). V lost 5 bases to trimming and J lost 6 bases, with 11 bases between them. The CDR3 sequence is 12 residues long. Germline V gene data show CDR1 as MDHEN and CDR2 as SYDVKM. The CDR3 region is CASSPGIGEQYF. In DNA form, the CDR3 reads TGTGCCAGCAGTCCCGGGATCGGCGAGCAGTACTTC.

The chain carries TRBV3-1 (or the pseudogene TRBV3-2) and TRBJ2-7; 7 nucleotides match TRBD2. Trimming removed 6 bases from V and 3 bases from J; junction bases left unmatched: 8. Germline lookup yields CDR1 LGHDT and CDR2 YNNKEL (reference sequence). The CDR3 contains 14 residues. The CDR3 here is CASSLSGTVYEQYF. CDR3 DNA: TGTGCCAGCAGTCTAAGCGGGACTGTCTACGAGCAGTACTTC.

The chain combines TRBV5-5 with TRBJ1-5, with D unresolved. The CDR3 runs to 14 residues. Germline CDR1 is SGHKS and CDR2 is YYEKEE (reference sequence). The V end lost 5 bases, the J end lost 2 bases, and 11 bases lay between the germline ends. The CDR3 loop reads CASSVAGGNQPQHF. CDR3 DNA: TGTGCCAGCAGTGTAGCGGGAGGCAATCAGCCCCAGCATTTT. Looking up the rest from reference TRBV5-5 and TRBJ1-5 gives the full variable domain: DAGVTQSPTHLIKTRGQQVTLRCSPISGHKSVSWYQQVLGQGPQFIFQYYEKEERGRGNFPDRFSARQFPNYSSELNVNALLLGDSALYLCASSVAGGNQPQHFGDGTRLSIL.

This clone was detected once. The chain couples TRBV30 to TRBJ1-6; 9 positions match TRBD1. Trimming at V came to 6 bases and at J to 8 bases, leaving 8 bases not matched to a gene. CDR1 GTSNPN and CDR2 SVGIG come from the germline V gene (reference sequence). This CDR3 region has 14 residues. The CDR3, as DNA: TGTGCCTGCAGTACAGGGGGCGTTCATTCACCCCTCCACTTT. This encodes CACSTGGVHSPLHF.

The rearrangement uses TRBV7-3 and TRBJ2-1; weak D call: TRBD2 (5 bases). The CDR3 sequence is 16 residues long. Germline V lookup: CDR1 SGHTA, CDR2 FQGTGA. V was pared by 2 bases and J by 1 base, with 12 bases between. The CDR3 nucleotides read TGTGCCAGCAGCTTATCCCACGGGGTGTCCTACAATGAGCAGTTCTTC. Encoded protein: CASSLSHGVSYNEQFF.

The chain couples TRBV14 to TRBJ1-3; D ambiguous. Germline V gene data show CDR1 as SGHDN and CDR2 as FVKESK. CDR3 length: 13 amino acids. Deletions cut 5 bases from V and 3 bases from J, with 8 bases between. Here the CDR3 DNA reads TGTGCCAGCAGCAGTGTGCTTGGAAACACCATATATTTT. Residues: CASSSVLGNTIYF.

CDR3 DNA sequence: TGTGCCAGCAGCCAAGGCCCTCAGGTAACCTACGAGCAGTACTTC. It yields the protein CASSQGPQVTYEQYF. The chain carries TRBV3-1 (or the pseudogene TRBV3-2) and TRBJ2-7; D remains unclear. Germline V CDR1 and CDR2: LGHDT, YNNKEL (reference sequence). Trimming removed 1 base at V and 2 bases at J, with 12 bases between. The CDR3 is 15 amino acids.

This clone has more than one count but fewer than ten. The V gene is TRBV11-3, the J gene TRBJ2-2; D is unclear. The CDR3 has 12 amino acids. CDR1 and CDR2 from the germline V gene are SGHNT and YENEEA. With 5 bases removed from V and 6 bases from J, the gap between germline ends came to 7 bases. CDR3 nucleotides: TGTGCCAGCAGCATCGGCCCCGGGGAGCTGTTTTTT. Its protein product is CASSIGPGELFF.

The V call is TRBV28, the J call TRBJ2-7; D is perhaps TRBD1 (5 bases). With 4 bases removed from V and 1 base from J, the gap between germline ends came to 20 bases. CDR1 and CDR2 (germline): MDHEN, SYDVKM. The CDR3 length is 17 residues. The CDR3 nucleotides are TGTGCCAGCAGTTCCTCTTTTGGTAGGGGCCCTTCCTACGAGCAGTACTTC. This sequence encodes CASSSSFGRGPSYEQYF.

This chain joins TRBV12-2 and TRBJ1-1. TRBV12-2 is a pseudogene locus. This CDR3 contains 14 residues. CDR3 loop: CASRFRESATEAFF. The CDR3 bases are TGTGCAAGTCGCTTCAGGGAGAGCGCCACTGAAGCTTTCTTT.

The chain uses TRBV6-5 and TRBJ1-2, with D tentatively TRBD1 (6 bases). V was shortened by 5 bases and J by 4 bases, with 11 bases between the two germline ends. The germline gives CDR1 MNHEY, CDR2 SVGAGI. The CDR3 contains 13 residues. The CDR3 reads CASSQTGTYGYTF. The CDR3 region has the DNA TGTGCCAGCAGTCAGACAGGCACCTATGGCTACACCTTC.

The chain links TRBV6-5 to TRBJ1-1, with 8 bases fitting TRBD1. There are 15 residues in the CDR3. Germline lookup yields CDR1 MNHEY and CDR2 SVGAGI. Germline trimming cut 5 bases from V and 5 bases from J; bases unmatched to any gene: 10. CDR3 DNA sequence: TGTGCCAGCAGTCGACTACAGGGGGGAGGTACTGAAGCTTTCTTT. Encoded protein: CASSRLQGGGTEAFF.

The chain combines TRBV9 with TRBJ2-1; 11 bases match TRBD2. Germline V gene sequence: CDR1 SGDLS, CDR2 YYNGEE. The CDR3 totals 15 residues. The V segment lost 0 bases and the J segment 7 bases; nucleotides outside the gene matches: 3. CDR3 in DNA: TGTGCCAGCAGCGTAGGCCTAGCGGGAGGTAATGAGCAGTTCTTC. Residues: CASSVGLAGGNEQFF. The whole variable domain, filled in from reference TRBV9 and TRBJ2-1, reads DSGVTQTPKHLITATGQRVTLRCSPRSGDLSVYWYQQSLDQGLQFLIQYYNGEERAKGNILERFSAQQFPDLHSELNLSSLELGDSALYFCASSVGLAGGNEQFFGPGTRLTVL.

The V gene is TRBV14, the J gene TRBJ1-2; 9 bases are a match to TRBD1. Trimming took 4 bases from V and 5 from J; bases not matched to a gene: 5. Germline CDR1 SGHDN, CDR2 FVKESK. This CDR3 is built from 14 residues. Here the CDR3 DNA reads TGTGCCAGCAGCCTGACGGGACAGGGATATGGCTACACCTTC. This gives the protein CASSLTGQGYGYTF.

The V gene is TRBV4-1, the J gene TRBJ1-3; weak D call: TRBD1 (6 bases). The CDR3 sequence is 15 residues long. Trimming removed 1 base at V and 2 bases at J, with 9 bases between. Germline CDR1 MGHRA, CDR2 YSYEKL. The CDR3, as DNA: TGCGCCAGCAGCCAAGGCTCAGGGGCTGGAAACACCATATATTTT. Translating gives CASSQGSGAGNTIYF.

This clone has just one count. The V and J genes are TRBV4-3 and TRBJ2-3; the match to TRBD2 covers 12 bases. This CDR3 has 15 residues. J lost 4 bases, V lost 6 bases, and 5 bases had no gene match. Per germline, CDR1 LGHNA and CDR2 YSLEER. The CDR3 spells CASSSSGREPDTQYF. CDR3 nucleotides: TGCGCCAGCAGTTCTAGCGGGAGGGAGCCAGATACGCAGTATTTT.

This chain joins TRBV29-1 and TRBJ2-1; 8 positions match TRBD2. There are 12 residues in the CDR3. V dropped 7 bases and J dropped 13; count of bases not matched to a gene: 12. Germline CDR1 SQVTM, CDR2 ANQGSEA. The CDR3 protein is CSAQQGTRIQFF. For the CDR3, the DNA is TGCAGCGCCCAGCAGGGGACTAGAATACAGTTCTTC.

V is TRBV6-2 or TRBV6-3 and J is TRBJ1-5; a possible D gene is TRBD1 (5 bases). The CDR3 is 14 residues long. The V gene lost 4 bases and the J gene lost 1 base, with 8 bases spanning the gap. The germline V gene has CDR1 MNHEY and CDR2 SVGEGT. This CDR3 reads CASSLRQSNQPQHF. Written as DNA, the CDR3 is TGTGCCAGCAGTTTGCGACAGAGCAATCAGCCCCAGCATTTT.

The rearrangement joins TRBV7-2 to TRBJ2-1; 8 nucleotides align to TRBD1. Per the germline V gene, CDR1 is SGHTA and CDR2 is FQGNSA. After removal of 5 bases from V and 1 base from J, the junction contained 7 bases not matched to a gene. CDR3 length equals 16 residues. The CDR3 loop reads CASSPRTGGSYNEQFF. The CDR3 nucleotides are TGTGCCAGCAGCCCTCGAACAGGGGGGTCCTACAATGAGCAGTTCTTC.

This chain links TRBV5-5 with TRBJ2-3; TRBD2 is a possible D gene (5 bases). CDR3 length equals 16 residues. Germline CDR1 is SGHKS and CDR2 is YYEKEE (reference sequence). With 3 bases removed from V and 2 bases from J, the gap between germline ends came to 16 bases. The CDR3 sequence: CASSSTDYSSTDTQYF. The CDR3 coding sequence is TGTGCCAGCAGCTCCACAGACTACAGTTCCACAGATACGCAGTATTTT.

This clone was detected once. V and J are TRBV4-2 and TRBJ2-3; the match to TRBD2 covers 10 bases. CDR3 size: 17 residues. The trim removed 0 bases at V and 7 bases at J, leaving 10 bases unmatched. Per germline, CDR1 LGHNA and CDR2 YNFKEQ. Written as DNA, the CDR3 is TGTGCCAGCAGCCAAGATCCAGGGCCAGCGGGAGGGAATACGCAGTATTTT. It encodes CASSQDPGPAGGNTQYF.

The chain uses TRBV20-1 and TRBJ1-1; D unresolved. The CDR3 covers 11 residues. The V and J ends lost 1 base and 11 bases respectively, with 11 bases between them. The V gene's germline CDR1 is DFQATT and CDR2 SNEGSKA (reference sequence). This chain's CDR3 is CSARGSDGAFF. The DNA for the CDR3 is TGCAGTGCTAGAGGATCCGATGGGGCTTTCTTT.

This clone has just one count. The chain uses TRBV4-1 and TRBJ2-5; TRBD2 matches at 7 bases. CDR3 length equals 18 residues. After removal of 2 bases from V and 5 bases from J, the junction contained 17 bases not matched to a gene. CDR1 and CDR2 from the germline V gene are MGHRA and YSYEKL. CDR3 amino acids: CASSQHGLLAVRPETQYF. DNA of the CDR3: TGCGCCAGCAGCCAACACGGACTCCTAGCGGTTAGGCCGGAGACCCAGTACTTC.

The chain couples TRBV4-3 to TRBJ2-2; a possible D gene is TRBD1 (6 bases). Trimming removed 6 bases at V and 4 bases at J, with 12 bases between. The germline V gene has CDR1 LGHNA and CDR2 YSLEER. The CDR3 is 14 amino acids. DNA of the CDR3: TGCGCCAGCAGACAGGGTTTCGGCACCGGGGAGCTGTTTTTT. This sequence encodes CASRQGFGTGELFF.